This TCR beta chain was profiled in a study of T cells in localized non-small cell lung cancer. V was shortened by 0 bases and J by 6 bases, with 21 bases between the two germline ends. CDR3 length: 18 residues. Per germline, CDR1 LNHDA and CDR2 SQIVND (reference sequence). Study observations and caveats: The tumor had only one region sequenced, so heterogeneity remains possible. Higher adjacent-lung clonality was associated with shorter survival. A median about 56 of the top 100 tumor clones appeared in adjacent lung. The study found T cell clonality highest in uninvolved adjacent lung, above tumor.

The protocol was immunoSEQ multiplex PCR, while the TCRdb copy is restricted to in-frame clones and leaves out a portion. The sample has tens of thousands of clones; 80% to 90% are singletons. Worth noting for this clone: The antigen remains undetermined.

The input for sequencing was peripheral blood, taken before any cancer treatment. The chain recombines TRBV19 with TRBJ1-5, with D maybe TRBD1 (5 bases). The sequence came from a woman aged 40-70 years with stage I lung adenocarcinoma. CDR3 DNA sequence: TGTGCCAGTAGTATAGATTTTGCAGGGCCGGGCGGTGCTCAGCCCCAGCATTTT. Protein product: CASSIDFAGPGGAQPQHF.